The rows below give T cell receptor beta chains drawn from one sample of a study of early T cells in non-severe SARS-CoV-2 infection. TCRdb processed the 5' RACE reads anew with MiXCR; each CDR3 protein has one entry. Of fewer than 90,000 distinct CDR3 sequences in the sample, more than 13% were seen once. Sequenced material: whole blood. The source is an adult who was a healthcare worker with PCR-confirmed SARS-CoV-2 infection or an uninfected control (not recorded which). Both conserved end residues are part of each CDR3. The D gene is left open where the match is weak. Size tells how often a clone was seen (once, few, many) or the class of an expanded clone, and some rows leave it out.

j_call cdr3_length clone_size d_call v_call cdr3_nt cdr3_aa
TRBJ2-7 11 few - TRBV29-1 TGCAGCGTCCAGGGAGCGTACGAGCAGTACTTC CSVQGAYEQYF
TRBJ2-1 15 - - TRBV9 TGTGCCAGCAGCTTAACTACACGGGCGAGCGATGAGCAGTTCTTC CASSLTTRASDEQFF
TRBJ1-2 15 - TRBD1 TRBV10-3 TGTGCCATCAGTGACCGGGACAGGGGTCCCTATGGCTACACCTTC CAISDRDRGPYGYTF
TRBJ2-7 12 - - TRBV29-1 TGCAGCGTTGAGACAGGAGCCTACGAGCAGTACTTC CSVETGAYEQYF
TRBJ2-1 13 once TRBD1 TRBV7-2 TGTGCCAGCACCCAAGGGACAGGGGATGAGCAGTTCTTC CASTQGTGDEQFF
TRBJ2-5 16 many TRBD2 TRBV11-2 TGTGCCAGCAGCCCCCTGGGGCGGGGGACCCAAGAGACCCAGTACTTC CASSPLGRGTQETQYF
TRBJ2-2 15 - - TRBV25-1 TGTGCCAGCAGTGCTGTGGGAACCATTACCGGGGAGCTGTTTTTT CASSAVGTITGELFF
TRBJ1-4 15 few - TRBV4-1 TGCGCCAGCAGCCAAGGACAGGCAACTAATGAAAAACTGTTTTTT CASSQGQATNEKLFF
TRBJ2-5 16 few TRBD2 TRBV11-2 TGTGCCAGCAGCGCCGGGACTAGCGGGGGGGAAGAGACCCAGTACTTC CASSAGTSGGEETQYF
TRBJ2-3 16 - TRBD2 TRBV5-1 TGCGCCAGCAGCTTGCAGATAACGGGGGGGACAGATACGCAGTATTTT CASSLQITGGTDTQYF